Shown below are 27 T cell receptor beta chains from a single sample sequenced in a study of T cell responses to AZD1222 COVID-19 vaccine (dated by TCRdb to the early 2020s). Read against the paper, the sample's time point label means: about 28 days (+/-7) after the second vaccine dose. Library construction relied on the immunoSEQ multiplex PCR assay. TCRdb took this table from immuneACCESS and kept in-frame rearrangements with V and J called. Such tables lack part of the clones; where checked against another copy, unresolved V genes explain under half of the gap, and the rest is unexplained. The sample table holds 40,000 to 55,000 clones, of which less than 95% were seen once. Of the sample, approximately 37% falls within the top ten clones. The source was peripheral blood, collected 28 days after the second AZD1222 dose. The source of these receptors is an adult who received the AZD1222 COVID-19 vaccine.

This clone was observed once. The genes are TRBV5-1 and TRBJ1-1; D not certain. The CDR3 length is 13 residues. Deletions cut 0 bases from V and 11 bases from J, with 14 bases between. The germline gives CDR1 SGHRS, CDR2 YFSETQ. In DNA form, the CDR3 reads TGCGCCAGCAGCTTGGATACGCGCTGGACTGCTTTCTTT. Amino acids: CASSLDTRWTAFF.

The sample holds one count of this clone. V and J are TRBV6-2 or TRBV6-3 and TRBJ2-7; D not certain. The V gene lost 5 bases and the J gene lost 6 bases, with 8 bases spanning the gap. CDR1 and CDR2 (germline): MNHEY, SVGEGT. CDR3 length equals 11 residues. CDR3 loop: CASSQSGEQYF. CDR3 bases: TGTGCCAGCAGTCAGTCGGGCGAGCAGTACTTC.

The rearrangement joins TRBV12-5 to TRBJ2-7; 10 bases map to TRBD1. Trimming at V came to 2 bases and at J to 4 bases, leaving 5 bases not matched to a gene. Germline CDR1 LGHNT, CDR2 FRNRAP. CDR3 size: 15 residues. The CDR3 DNA follows: TGTGCTAGTGGTTTGTCCAGGGACAGGGGATACGAGCAGTACTTC. Amino acid sequence: CASGLSRDRGYEQYF.

The chain joins TRBV5-6 to TRBJ1-1; TRBD1 is a possible D gene (5 bases). The V gene lost 0 bases and the J gene lost 5 bases, with 11 bases spanning the gap. This CDR3 comprises 14 residues. Germline values: CDR1 SGHDT, CDR2 YYEEEE. DNA of the CDR3: TGTGCCAGCAGCTTGGCCGGGGACCGGACTGAAGCTTTCTTT. Encoded protein: CASSLAGDRTEAFF. The whole variable domain, remainder taken from reference TRBV5-6 and TRBJ1-1, is DAGVTQSPTHLIKTRGQQVTLRCSPKSGHDTVSWYQQALGQGPQFIFQYYEEEERQRGNFPDRFSGHQFPNYSSELNVNALLLGDSALYLCASSLAGDRTEAFFGQGTRLTVV.

The chain couples TRBV6-4 to TRBJ1-2, with D possibly being TRBD1 (5 bases). Per germline, CDR1 MRHNA and CDR2 SNTAGT. V was cut by 5 bases and J by 4 bases, with 11 bases left in between. The CDR3 runs 13 residues. In nucleotides, the CDR3 is TGTGCCAGCAGTAGTCAGGGCAGCTATGGCTACACCTTC. Encoded protein: CASSSQGSYGYTF.

V and J are TRBV27 and TRBJ2-3, with D possibly matching TRBD1 (6 bases). The length of the CDR3 is 13 residues. Deletions cut 5 bases from V and 5 bases from J, with 11 bases between. Germline V gene sequence: CDR1 MNHEY, CDR2 SMNVEV (reference sequence). The CDR3 protein is CASSTRTEDTQYF. CDR3 nucleotides: TGTGCCAGCAGTACCCGGACAGAAGATACGCAGTATTTT.

A few counts support this clone. The DNA of the CDR3 is TGTGCCAGCAGTGAATCCGGCAATCAGCCCCAGCATTTT. Its protein product is CASSESGNQPQHF. The chain joins TRBV6-1 to TRBJ1-5; D not resolved. This CDR3 contains 13 residues. Germline CDR1 and CDR2: MNHNS and SASEGT. The V end was cut by 2 bases, the J end by 2 bases, with 4 bases between.

This chain connects TRBV30 to TRBJ2-3; weak D call: TRBD2 (5 bases). V was cut by 4 bases and J by 8 bases, with 16 bases left in between. The CDR3 consists of 13 residues. Germline-derived CDR1 and CDR2 are GTSNPN and SVGIG (reference sequence). CDR3 sequence (DNA): TGTGCCTGGATCCCCGCTGAGGGAGTTACGCAGTATTTT. Amino acids: CAWIPAEGVTQYF.

This clone appeared once. The chain recombines TRBV4-3 with TRBJ2-2, with D tentatively TRBD1 (6 bases). CDR3 size: 13 residues. CDR1 and CDR2 (germline): LGHNA, YSLEER. The V end was cut by 3 bases, the J end by 7 bases, with 9 bases between. The CDR3 DNA follows: TGCGCCAGCAGCCAGGCACAGGGCGGGGAGCTGTTTTTT. Residues: CASSQAQGGELFF.

This chain uses TRBV1 with TRBJ1-1. TRBV1 is given as a pseudogene. CDR3 length: 18 amino acids. The CDR3 DNA reads TGCACCAGCAGCCACCCTAAAACGGGAGCAGGCGGGAACACTGAAGCTTTCTTT. This encodes CTSSHPKTGAGGNTEAFF.

This chain connects TRBV3-1 (or the pseudogene TRBV3-2) to TRBJ1-5; D possibly corresponds to TRBD1 (6 bases). Germline CDR1 is LGHDT and CDR2 is YNNKEL (reference sequence). The CDR3 covers 16 residues. Trimming took off 0 bases at V and 0 bases at J, with 9 bases between the two ends. The CDR3 region is CASSQDPQGSNQPQHF. The CDR3 nucleotides are TGTGCCAGCAGCCAAGATCCACAGGGTAGCAATCAGCCCCAGCATTTT.

V usage is TRBV19 and J usage is TRBJ1-5; 7 bases fit TRBD1. CDR1 is LNHDA, CDR2 SQIVND, per germline (reference sequence). The CDR3 is 14 residues long. J lost 6 bases, V lost 7 bases, and 9 bases had no gene match. The CDR3 nucleotides are TGTGCCAGTATTAGGAGGGGGCCCGGTCAGCCCCAGCATTTT. Translating gives CASIRRGPGQPQHF.

The chain uses TRBV5-1 and TRBJ1-2; TRBD1 might be the D (5 bases). This CDR3 region has 15 residues. V lost 0 bases and J 6 bases, leaving 15 bases between the germline ends. The V gene's germline CDR1 is SGHRS and CDR2 YFSETQ. Here the CDR3 reads CASSLDGRLGDGYTF. DNA for the CDR3: TGCGCCAGCAGCTTGGATGGTAGGCTAGGGGATGGCTACACCTTC.

The rearrangement joins TRBV3-1 (or the pseudogene TRBV3-2) to TRBJ1-4; D remains unclear. CDR1 and CDR2 from the germline V gene are LGHDT and YNNKEL (reference sequence). The CDR3 runs to 12 residues. V dropped 2 bases and J dropped 8 bases, with 6 bases sitting between them. The chain's CDR3 is CASSQTGEKLFF. CDR3 in DNA: TGTGCCAGCAGCCAAACCGGGGAAAAACTGTTTTTT.

The genes are TRBV27 and TRBJ2-7; D perhaps matches TRBD1 (5 bases). Germline CDR1 reads MNHEY; CDR2 reads SMNVEV (reference sequence). V lost 2 bases and J lost 1, with 9 bases in between. CDR3 length equals 14 residues. The DNA of the CDR3 is TGTGCCAGCAGTTTACAGGGTGTTTCCTACGAGCAGTACTTC. Translation: CASSLQGVSYEQYF.

V is TRBV27 and J is TRBJ1-1, with a weak D call TRBD1 (5 bases). Germline CDR1 and CDR2: MNHEY and SMNVEV (reference sequence). Trimming pared 3 bases from V and 5 bases from J, leaving 10 bases between. The CDR3 contains 13 residues. The CDR3 region is CASSFTRDTEAFF. Here the CDR3 DNA reads TGTGCCAGCAGTTTCACCAGGGATACTGAAGCTTTCTTT.

CDR3 coding DNA: TGTGCCAGCAGCGGGATGCAGGGCGCGGGGTATGGCTACACCTTC. Translated, it gives CASSGMQGAGYGYTF. This chain links TRBV5-4 with TRBJ1-2; maybe TRBD1 (5 bases). Germline assignment: CDR1 SGHNT and CDR2 YYREEE (reference sequence). The CDR3 extends over 15 amino acids. Trimming removed 4 bases from V and 5 bases from J, with 18 bases in between.

This clone was counted between two and nine times. The chain has TRBV12-5 and TRBJ2-3; 8 bases map to TRBD1. Germline V CDR1 and CDR2: LGHNT, FRNRAP. The V gene end was trimmed by 5 bases and the J gene end by 5 bases; junction bases not matched to a gene: 9. The CDR3 covers 15 residues. In DNA form, the CDR3 reads TGTGCTAGTGGTCAAGGACAGGGAAGAAGAGATACGCAGTATTTT. Translation gives CASGQGQGRRDTQYF.

This clone appeared a few times. This chain joins TRBV9 and TRBJ1-1, with TRBD1 as a possible D gene (6 bases). Germline-derived CDR1 and CDR2 are SGDLS and YYNGEE. Trimming left V 0 bases short and J 2 bases short, with 11 bases between. The CDR3 length is 15 residues. The CDR3 protein is CASSVGGARNTEAFF. The CDR3 nucleotides read TGTGCCAGCAGCGTAGGGGGGGCTCGTAACACTGAAGCTTTCTTT.

The V call is TRBV4-2, the J call TRBJ1-2; no definite D call. Trimming shortened V by 6 bases and J by 6 bases, and 20 bases separated the two germline ends. The germline CDR1 and CDR2 sequences are LGHNA and YNFKEQ. There are 15 residues in the CDR3. In DNA, the CDR3 is TGTGCCAGCAGTCAAATAAGCGGGCAGGCAAATGGCTACACCTTC. Its translation: CASSQISGQANGYTF.

This chain uses TRBV7-2 with TRBJ1-1, with D possibly TRBD1 on 5 matching bases. The CDR3 covers 14 residues. From germline, CDR1 is SGHTA and CDR2 FQGNSA. V lost 5 bases to trimming and J lost 0 bases, with 10 bases between them. CDR3 in DNA: TGTGCCAGCAGCCAGACAGCCATGAACACTGAAGCTTTCTTT. Translation: CASSQTAMNTEAFF.

The chain couples TRBV4-3 to TRBJ1-1, with D hard to call. Trimming removed 2 bases at V and 4 bases at J, with 5 bases between. Germline V gene lookup returns CDR1 LGHNA and CDR2 YSLEER. CDR3 length: 12 amino acids. Here the CDR3 DNA reads TGCGCCAGCAGCCAATCACCCACTGAAGCTTTCTTT. It yields the protein CASSQSPTEAFF.

The chain links TRBV19 to TRBJ1-2; D might be TRBD1 (5 bases). The germline V and J ends were trimmed by 9 bases and 1 base, with 12 bases remaining between them. Looked up from germline, CDR1 is LNHDA and CDR2 is SQIVND (reference sequence). This CDR3 region has 13 residues. As DNA, the CDR3 is TGTGCCAGCGCGGGACGGATTAACTATGGCTACACCTTC. It encodes CASAGRINYGYTF.

The V call is TRBV12-3 or TRBV12-4, the J call TRBJ2-1; 8 positions agree with TRBD2. Trimming took 6 bases from V and 12 from J; bases not matched to a gene: 10. There are 13 residues in the CDR3. The CDR3 sequence: CASSGTRSSGQFF. In nucleotides, the CDR3 is TGTGCCAGCAGCGGGACTAGGTCCTCGGGGCAGTTCTTC.

The chain carries TRBV19 and TRBJ1-1; D is ambiguous. Trimming pared 5 bases from V and 6 bases from J, leaving 16 bases between. The CDR3 has 14 amino acids. The germline V gene encodes CDR1 LNHDA and CDR2 SQIVND (reference sequence). This CDR3 reads CASSPTQAFPEAFF. The CDR3 bases are TGTGCCAGTAGTCCCACCCAGGCCTTTCCTGAAGCTTTCTTT.

The chain is built from TRBV19 and TRBJ1-5; no clear D gene. V shed 3 bases and J shed 5 bases, with 11 bases lying between them. The germline gives CDR1 LNHDA, CDR2 SQIVND (reference sequence). CDR3 length equals 14 residues. The CDR3 DNA reads TGTGCCAGTAGTATCAGGAGAGGCTATCAGCCCCAGCATTTT. This codes for CASSIRRGYQPQHF.

V usage is TRBV29-1 and J usage is TRBJ1-2; D unclear. CDR1 is SQVTM and CDR2 is ANQGSEA in the germline V gene. V shed 1 base and J shed 8 bases, with 11 bases lying between them. The CDR3 is made up of 12 amino acids. CDR3 loop: CSVEVRGKGYTF. The CDR3 coding sequence is TGCAGCGTTGAAGTAAGAGGGAAAGGCTACACCTTC. The entire variable domain, with the rest obtained from reference TRBV29-1 and TRBJ1-2, is as follows: SAVISQKPSRDICQRGTSLTIQCQVDSQVTMMFWYRQQPGQSLTLIATANQGSEATYESGFVIDKFPISRPNLTFSTLTVSNMSPEDSSIYLCSVEVRGKGYTFGSGTRLTVV.